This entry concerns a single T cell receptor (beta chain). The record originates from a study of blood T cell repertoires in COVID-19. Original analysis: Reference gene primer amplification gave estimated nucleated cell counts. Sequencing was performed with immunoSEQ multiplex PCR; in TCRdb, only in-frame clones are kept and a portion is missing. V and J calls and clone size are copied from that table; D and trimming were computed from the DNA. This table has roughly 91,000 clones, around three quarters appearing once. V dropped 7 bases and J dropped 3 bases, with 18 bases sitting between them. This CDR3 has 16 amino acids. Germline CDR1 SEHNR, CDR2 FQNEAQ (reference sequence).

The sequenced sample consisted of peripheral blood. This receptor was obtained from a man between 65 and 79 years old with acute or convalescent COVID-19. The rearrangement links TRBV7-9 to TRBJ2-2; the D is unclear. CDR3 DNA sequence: TGTGCCAGCACCTCCCCTTCAGGTTGGCACACCGGGGAGCTGTTTTTT. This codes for CASTSPSGWHTGELFF.